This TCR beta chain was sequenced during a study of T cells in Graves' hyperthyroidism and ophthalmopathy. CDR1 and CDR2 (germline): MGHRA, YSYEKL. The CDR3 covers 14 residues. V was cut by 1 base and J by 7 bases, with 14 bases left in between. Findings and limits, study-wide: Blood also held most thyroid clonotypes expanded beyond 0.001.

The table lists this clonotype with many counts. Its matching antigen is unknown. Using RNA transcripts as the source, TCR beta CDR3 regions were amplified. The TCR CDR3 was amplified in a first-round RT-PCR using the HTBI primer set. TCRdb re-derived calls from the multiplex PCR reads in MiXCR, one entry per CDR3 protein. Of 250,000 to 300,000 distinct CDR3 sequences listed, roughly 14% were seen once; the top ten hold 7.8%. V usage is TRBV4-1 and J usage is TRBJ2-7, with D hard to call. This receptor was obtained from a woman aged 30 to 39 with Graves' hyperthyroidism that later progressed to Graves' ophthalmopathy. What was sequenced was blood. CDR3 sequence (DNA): TGCGCCAGCAGCCAAGGGGTCGGGTATAGGGAGCAGTACTTC. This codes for CASSQGVGYREQYF.